Listed below are T cell receptor beta chains from one sample, sequenced in a study of cytomegalovirus exposure and HLA in healthy donors. The method was immunoSEQ multiplex PCR; TCRdb's version includes in-frame clones alone and lacks a portion of them. This repertoire shows 90,000 or so clones, about 96% found once; its top ten account for 0.6% to 0.85%. The sequenced sample consisted of PBMCs. These receptors were collected from a man in his late teens or twenties in good health and CMV-seronegative. Each CDR3 is given with its conserved first and last residue. The order of the fields is V gene, J gene, D gene, clone size, CDR3 DNA, CDR3 protein. A D gene is named only where the DNA matches it firmly. The size field is filled for only some rows; it gives once, few, many or a size class.

V: TRBV28
J: TRBJ2-3
D: TRBD2
size: NA
DNA: TGTGCCAGCAGTTTAGGCCTACGCGGGAGGGGGACAGATACGCAGTATTTT
CDR3: CASSLGLRGRGTDTQYF

V: TRBV7-9
J: TRBJ1-4
D: TRBD1
size: NA
DNA: TGTGCCAGCAGCTTAGGCAGGGGGGATGAAAAACTGTTTTTT
CDR3: CASSLGRGDEKLFF

V: TRBV2
J: TRBJ2-7
D: TRBD2
size: NA
DNA: TGTGCCAGCAGTGCCCGGACTAGCGGGAGTTACGAGCAGTACTTC
CDR3: CASSARTSGSYEQYF

V: TRBV27
J: TRBJ2-1
D: NA
size: NA
DNA: TGTGCCAGCAGTTTATTGGGGAGCTCCTACAATGAGCAGTTCTTC
CDR3: CASSLLGSSYNEQFF

V: TRBV6-5
J: TRBJ1-1
D: NA
size: NA
DNA: TGTGCCAGCAGTTACAGGGGTTTGCAAACTGAAGCTTTCTTT
CDR3: CASSYRGLQTEAFF

V: TRBV30
J: TRBJ1-6
D: NA
size: NA
DNA: TGTGCCTGGCAACAGATCTTCACCGCCAGCTCCTATAATTCACCCCTCCACTTT
CDR3: CAWQQIFTASSYNSPLHF

V: TRBV29-1
J: TRBJ1-2
D: NA
size: NA
DNA: TGCAGCGTTGAGATAAGGGAGCGTGGCTACACCTTC
CDR3: CSVEIRERGYTF

V: TRBV29-1
J: TRBJ1-2
D: NA
size: NA
DNA: TGCAGCGCCGCGGGCAGAGACGACTATGGCTACACCTTC
CDR3: CSAAGRDDYGYTF

V: TRBV11-3
J: TRBJ2-6
D: NA
size: NA
DNA: TGTGCCAGCAGCTTACCTCGGGGAGAGGCTGGGGCCAACGTCCTGACTTTC
CDR3: CASSLPRGEAGANVLTF

V: TRBV7-2
J: TRBJ2-2
D: NA
size: NA
DNA: TGTGCCAGCAGCCGAGCGGTCTTCAGTCGCGGGGAGCTGTTTTTT
CDR3: CASSRAVFSRGELFF

V: TRBV10-3
J: TRBJ2-6
D: TRBD1
size: NA
DNA: TGTGCCACCTTCGCCGACAGGGCCGGGGCCAACGTCCTGACTTTC
CDR3: CATFADRAGANVLTF

V: TRBV5-4
J: TRBJ2-3
D: TRBD2
size: NA
DNA: TGTGCCAGCAGCCTTAGCGGGGGAGGTTACACAGATACGCAGTATTTT
CDR3: CASSLSGGGYTDTQYF

V: TRBV18
J: TRBJ1-2
D: NA
size: once
DNA: TGTGCCAGCTCACGAGAGCAGGAATCTAACTATGGCTACACCTTC
CDR3: CASSREQESNYGYTF

V: TRBV10-2
J: TRBJ2-2
D: NA
size: NA
DNA: TGCGCCAGCAGTGAGTCTTTAGAACCACTTTCGTATACCGGGGAGCTGTTTTTT
CDR3: CASSESLEPLSYTGELFF

V: TRBV28
J: TRBJ2-3
D: TRBD2
size: NA
DNA: TGTGCCAGCAGTTTAGATCCAGGGACTAGCGGGAGTGGGGATACGCAGTATTTT
CDR3: CASSLDPGTSGSGDTQYF

V: TRBV5-1
J: TRBJ2-1
D: NA
size: NA
DNA: TGCGCCAGCAGCTTGACGGCAGGGGCACGGGAGCAGTTCTTC
CDR3: CASSLTAGAREQFF

V: TRBV5-1
J: TRBJ1-4
D: NA
size: NA
DNA: TGCGCCAGCAGCTTGGAACGGGGAGAGGAAAAACTGTTTTTT
CDR3: CASSLERGEEKLFF

V: TRBV6-5
J: TRBJ2-7
D: TRBD1
size: NA
DNA: TGTGCCAGCAGTTACCGACAGGGCTACGAGCAGTACTTC
CDR3: CASSYRQGYEQYF

V: TRBV6-1
J: TRBJ1-1
D: TRBD1
size: NA
DNA: TGTGCCAGCAGTGAACGGAGGACAGGGAAAGCTTTCTTT
CDR3: CASSERRTGKAFF

V: TRBV11-2
J: TRBJ2-1
D: TRBD2
size: NA
DNA: TGTGCCAGCAGCTTTAACCCGCTAGCGGGAGGAATCGATGAGCAGTTCTTC
CDR3: CASSFNPLAGGIDEQFF

V: TRBV10-3
J: TRBJ1-1
D: NA
size: NA
DNA: TGTGCCATCAGTGAGGCGGAGCTGAACACTGAAGCTTTCTTT
CDR3: CAISEAELNTEAFF

V: TRBV25-1
J: TRBJ2-2
D: NA
size: NA
DNA: TGTGCCAGCAGTGCCCCAGGGGCATACCCCGCGAACACCGGGGAGCTGTTTTTT
CDR3: CASSAPGAYPANTGELFF

V: TRBV14
J: TRBJ2-1
D: TRBD2
size: NA
DNA: TGTGCCAGCAGCCAATATGGGCGGGAGGTCCAGAATGAGCAGTTCTTC
CDR3: CASSQYGREVQNEQFF

V: TRBV6-5
J: TRBJ1-2
D: NA
size: NA
DNA: TGTGCCAGCAGAGACAGCCTTCCTGGCTACACCTTC
CDR3: CASRDSLPGYTF

V: TRBV2
J: TRBJ1-5
D: NA
size: NA
DNA: TGTGCCAGCCACGGAGGCGGGTCCAGGGGAAATCAGCCCCAGCATTTT
CDR3: CASHGGGSRGNQPQHF

V: TRBV21-1
J: TRBJ2-1
D: NA
size: NA
DNA: TGTGCCAGCAGCAAACCCGACTTCTACAATGAGCAGTTCTTC
CDR3: CASSKPDFYNEQFF

V: TRBV10-3
J: TRBJ2-2
D: NA
size: NA
DNA: TGTGCCATCAGTGAACAACTAGCCCCCGGGGAGCTGTTTTTT
CDR3: CAISEQLAPGELFF

V: TRBV18
J: TRBJ1-1
D: NA
size: once
DNA: TGTGCCAGCTCACCCCTACAGAATTGGAACACTGAAGCTTTCTTT
CDR3: CASSPLQNWNTEAFF

V: TRBV19
J: TRBJ2-1
D: TRBD2
size: NA
DNA: TGTGCCAGTATCAATAGCGGGAGCTCCTACAATGAGCAGTTCTTC
CDR3: CASINSGSSYNEQFF

V: TRBV5-1
J: TRBJ2-1
D: NA
size: NA
DNA: TGCGCCAGCAGCCCCAAGGCCATCACAGCCGGTCACAATGAGCAGTTCTTC
CDR3: CASSPKAITAGHNEQFF

V: TRBV15
J: TRBJ2-7
D: TRBD1
size: NA
DNA: TGTGCCACCAGCAGAGATCGAGGGGGCTTGGACGAGCAGTACTTC
CDR3: CATSRDRGGLDEQYF

V: TRBV6-5
J: TRBJ2-7
D: TRBD1
size: NA
DNA: TGTGCCAGCAGTTACAGGACAGGGGACTACGAGCAGTACTTC
CDR3: CASSYRTGDYEQYF

V: TRBV2
J: TRBJ2-3
D: TRBD2
size: once
DNA: TGTGCCAGCAGACCCACTACTTCGACTAGCCGTACGCAGTATTTT
CDR3: CASRPTTSTSRTQYF

V: TRBV19
J: TRBJ1-2
D: NA
size: NA
DNA: TGTGCCAGTCGCCCGCGGGGGCTCGAGGGCGGCTACACCTTC
CDR3: CASRPRGLEGGYTF

V: TRBV28
J: TRBJ2-7
D: TRBD1
size: NA
DNA: TGTGCCAGCAGTCTGCAGGGGGCTGCCTCCTACGAGCAGTACTTC
CDR3: CASSLQGAASYEQYF

V: TRBV28
J: TRBJ1-4
D: NA
size: NA
DNA: TGTGCCAGCAGCAAAGACTCCCCCTGGGAAAAACTGTTTTTT
CDR3: CASSKDSPWEKLFF

V: TRBV9
J: TRBJ2-1
D: NA
size: NA
DNA: TGTGCCAGCAGCGTAGAGGGAGCCAATGAGCAGTTCTTC
CDR3: CASSVEGANEQFF

V: TRBV7-2
J: TRBJ2-3
D: NA
size: NA
DNA: TGTGCCAGCAGCGATCGTCTAGGGGGCACAGATACGCAGTATTTT
CDR3: CASSDRLGGTDTQYF

V: TRBV10-3
J: TRBJ2-1
D: NA
size: NA
DNA: TGTGCCATCAGAGCGGGACAAGGCTTGTTTGAGCAGTTCTTC
CDR3: CAIRAGQGLFEQFF

V: TRBV6-1
J: TRBJ2-7
D: TRBD1
size: NA
DNA: TGTGCCAGCAGTGGCCTGCCTGACAGGGCCTCCTACGAGCAGTACTTC
CDR3: CASSGLPDRASYEQYF

V: TRBV5-1
J: TRBJ2-1
D: NA
size: NA
DNA: TGCGCCAGCAGCTTGGACGGGTATGAGCAGTTCTTC
CDR3: CASSLDGYEQFF

V: TRBV27
J: TRBJ2-5
D: NA
size: once
DNA: TGTGCCAGCAGTACGGGACTCCTCGAGACCCAGTACTTC
CDR3: CASSTGLLETQYF

V: TRBV28
J: TRBJ1-2
D: NA
size: NA
DNA: TGTGCCAGCAGGCCCGGGGGGGCTGTCCATGGCTACACCTTC
CDR3: CASRPGGAVHGYTF

V: TRBV5-4
J: TRBJ2-7
D: NA
size: NA
DNA: TGTGCCAGCAGTCCTCAGGGGATCCACGAGCAGTACTTC
CDR3: CASSPQGIHEQYF

V: TRBV2
J: TRBJ2-3
D: NA
size: NA
DNA: TGTGCCAGCATCCCGGCGGGGAAGCGTTTGGATACGCAGTATTTT
CDR3: CASIPAGKRLDTQYF

V: TRBV27
J: TRBJ2-1
D: TRBD2
size: NA
DNA: TGTGCCAGCAGTTTGGGACTAGCGGGAGATGAGCAGTTCTTC
CDR3: CASSLGLAGDEQFF